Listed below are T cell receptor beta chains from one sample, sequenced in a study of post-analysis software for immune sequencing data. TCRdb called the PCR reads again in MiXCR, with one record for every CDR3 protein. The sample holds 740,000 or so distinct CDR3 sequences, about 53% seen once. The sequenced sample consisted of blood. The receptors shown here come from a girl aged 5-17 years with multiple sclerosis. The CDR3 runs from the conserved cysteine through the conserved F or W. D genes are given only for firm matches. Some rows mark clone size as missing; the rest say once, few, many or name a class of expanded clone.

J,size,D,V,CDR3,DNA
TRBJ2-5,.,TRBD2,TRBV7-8,CASRLLAESQETQYF,TGTGCCAGCAGACTACTAGCGGAGAGTCAAGAGACCCAGTACTTC
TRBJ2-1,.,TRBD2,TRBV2,CASSRTSGGEEQFF,TGTGCCAGCAGTCGGACTAGCGGGGGGGAAGAGCAGTTCTTC
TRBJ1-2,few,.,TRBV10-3,CAISESWTAPNYGYTF,TGTGCCATCAGTGAGTCTTGGACAGCTCCTAACTATGGCTACACCTTC
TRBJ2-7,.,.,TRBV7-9,CASSLVSGARTYEQYF,TGTGCCAGCAGCTTAGTCTCGGGTGCGAGGACCTACGAGCAGTACTTC
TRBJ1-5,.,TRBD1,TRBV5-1,CASSLAGQKNQPQHF,TGCGCCAGCAGCTTGGCGGGACAGAAAAATCAGCCCCAGCATTTT
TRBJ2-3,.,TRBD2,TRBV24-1,CATSDRGTSGTDTQYF,TGTGCCACCAGTGACCGCGGGACTAGCGGCACAGATACGCAGTATTTT
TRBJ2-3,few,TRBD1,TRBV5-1,CASSRTWTGDLTDTQYF,TGCGCCAGCAGCCGCACCTGGACAGGGGACCTCACAGATACGCAGTATTTT
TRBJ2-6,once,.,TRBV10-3,CATTGGANVLTF,TGTGCCACAACCGGCGGGGCCAACGTCCTGACTTTC
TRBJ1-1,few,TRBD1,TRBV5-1,CASSSGQGSSFAEAFF,TGCGCCAGCAGCTCCGGACAGGGCAGTTCGTTCGCTGAAGCTTTCTTT
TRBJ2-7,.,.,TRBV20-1,CSARDGTSSYEQYF,TGCAGTGCTAGAGATGGGACGAGCTCCTACGAGCAGTACTTC
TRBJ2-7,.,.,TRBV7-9,CASSSRGFSYEQYF,TGTGCCAGCAGCTCTCGAGGGTTCTCCTACGAGCAGTACTTC
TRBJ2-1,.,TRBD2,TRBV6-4,CASSDSSGGGRANEQFF,TGTGCCAGCAGTGACTCGTCGGGGGGCGGGAGGGCCAATGAGCAGTTCTTC
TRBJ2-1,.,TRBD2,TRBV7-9,CASSLPGSGRTRLLEQFF,TGTGCCAGCAGCCTACCTGGTAGCGGGAGGACAAGATTGTTGGAGCAGTTCTTC
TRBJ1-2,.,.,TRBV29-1,CSVTGHGYTF,TGCAGCGTCACAGGGCATGGCTACACCTTC
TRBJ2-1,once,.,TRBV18,CASSPQTGAIGEQFF,TGTGCCAGCTCACCACAGACGGGGGCAATAGGTGAGCAGTTCTTC
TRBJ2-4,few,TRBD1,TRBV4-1,CASSQFPGQGAKNIQYF,TGCGCCAGCAGCCAGTTCCCGGGACAGGGGGCCAAAAACATTCAGTACTTC